The next 28 T cell receptor beta chains were all read from a single sample in a study of cytomegalovirus exposure and HLA in healthy donors. PCR involved 60 Vbeta and 13 Jbeta primers. The method was immunoSEQ multiplex PCR; TCRdb's version includes in-frame clones alone and lacks a portion of them. Among about 190,000 clones, approximately 82% were seen once, and the ten largest hold 2.1%. Sequencing was done on a sample of PBMCs. The source of these receptors is a woman between 18 and 30 years old in good health and CMV-seropositive.

This sequence joins TRBV29-1 and TRBJ1-1; maybe TRBD1 (6 bases). The CDR3 runs to 15 residues. The ends were cut back, 5 bases at V and 4 bases at J, with 20 bases in the middle. Per the germline V gene, CDR1 is SQVTM and CDR2 is ANQGSEA. Here the CDR3 reads CSVSGLTTGRTEAFF. For the CDR3, the DNA is TGCAGCGTTTCGGGCCTCACAACAGGGCGCACTGAAGCTTTCTTT.

The J gene is TRBJ2-5, the V gene TRBV2, with 12 bases lining up with TRBD2. CDR3 length: 14 amino acids. Germline values: CDR1 SNHLY, CDR2 FYNNEI. Trimming took 7 bases from V and 2 from J; bases not matched to a gene: 2. This chain's CDR3 is CASTGLAGQETQYF. In DNA, the CDR3 is TGTGCCAGCACGGGACTAGCGGGTCAAGAGACCCAGTACTTC.

The chain couples TRBV28 to TRBJ2-7, with 9 bases matching TRBD2. The CDR3 is made up of 18 amino acids. The V gene's germline CDR1 is MDHEN and CDR2 SYDVKM. V lost 2 bases and J lost 0; bases outside the gene matches: 11. The CDR3 protein is CASSLGPAGGASSYEQYF. Written as DNA, the CDR3 is TGTGCCAGCAGTTTAGGCCCAGCGGGGGGCGCCTCCTCCTACGAGCAGTACTTC.

The chain links TRBV30 to TRBJ2-7; D is undetermined. This CDR3 contains 14 residues. Germline lookup yields CDR1 GTSNPN and CDR2 SVGIG (reference sequence). Trimming removed 3 bases at V and 6 bases at J, with 18 bases between. The CDR3 region is CAWSSPVGHPEQYF. CDR3 bases: TGTGCCTGGAGCTCCCCTGTTGGCCACCCCGAGCAGTACTTC. Filled out from reference TRBV30 and TRBJ2-7, the complete variable domain reads SQTIHQWPATLVQPVGSPLSLECTVEGTSNPNLYWYRQAAGRGLQLLFYSVGIGQISSEVPQNLSASRPQDRQFILSSKKLLLSDSGFYLCAWSSPVGHPEQYFGPGTRLTVT.

The CDR3 nucleotides read TGTGCCAGCAGTGGGGGCGGGGGGGTTAAGTCCTACGAGCAGTACGTC. As protein: CASSGGGGVKSYEQYV. V usage is TRBV6-1 and J usage is TRBJ2-7, with 9 bases fitting TRBD2. V lost 4 bases, J lost 1 base, and 8 bases stayed unmatched. The CDR3 spans 16 residues. Germline V lookup: CDR1 MNHNS, CDR2 SASEGT.

In the case of this clone: The junction shows a germline mismatch at one end, possibly a read error. The V call is TRBV6-1, the J call TRBJ1-2; 7 bases agree with TRBD1. This CDR3 region has 14 residues. Per the germline V gene, CDR1 is MNHNS and CDR2 is SASEGT. CDR3 coding DNA: TGTGCCAGCAGCGAAGGGGGCCACAGCTATGGCTACACCTTC. This translates into CASSEGGHSYGYTF.

The chain uses TRBV7-8 and TRBJ2-2; D possibly corresponds to TRBD2 (6 bases). Germline V gene lookup returns CDR1 SGHVS and CDR2 FQNEAQ. CDR3 length equals 18 residues. The V and J ends lost 0 bases and 4 bases respectively, with 18 bases between them. The CDR3: CASSLAPRLGRGTGELFF. Here the CDR3 DNA reads TGTGCCAGCAGCTTAGCGCCTAGACTAGGGCGCGGCACCGGGGAGCTGTTTTTT.

The V gene is TRBV19, the J gene TRBJ1-1; 7 bases align to TRBD1. CDR3 length: 15 amino acids. After removal of 5 bases from V and 6 bases from J, the junction contained 12 bases not matched to a gene. Looked up from germline, CDR1 is LNHDA and CDR2 is SQIVND (reference sequence). The CDR3 nucleotides read TGTGCCAGTAGTGAACAGGGGCGCGGGGCCCCTGAAGCTTTCTTT. Translated: CASSEQGRGAPEAFF.

The rearrangement links TRBV19 to TRBJ2-2; D is uncertain. V was pared by 3 bases and J by 5 bases, with 10 bases between. The CDR3 is 14 amino acids. Per the germline V gene, CDR1 is LNHDA and CDR2 is SQIVND (reference sequence). The CDR3 spells CASSIFPGTGELFF. CDR3 nucleotide sequence: TGTGCCAGTAGTATTTTTCCGGGTACCGGGGAGCTGTTTTTT. The variable domain in full, with the rest retrieved from reference TRBV19 and TRBJ2-2, is DGGITQSPKYLFRKEGQNVTLSCEQNLNHDAMYWYRQDPGQGLRLIYYSQIVNDFQKGDIAEGYSVSREKKESFPLTVTSAQKNPTAFYLCASSIFPGTGELFFGEGSRLTVL.

This chain uses TRBV9 with TRBJ1-1; 7 nucleotides align to TRBD1. This CDR3 has 15 residues. After removal of 7 bases from V and 0 bases from J, the junction contained 9 bases not matched to a gene. Germline-derived CDR1 and CDR2 are SGDLS and YYNGEE. CDR3 DNA sequence: TGTGCCAGCTCTGAAGGGGGCACCTTGAACACTGAAGCTTTCTTT. Its translation: CASSEGGTLNTEAFF.

The rearrangement joins TRBV25-1 to TRBJ1-2; TRBD1 aligns across 7 bases. Trimming took 8 bases from V and 1 from J; bases not matched to a gene: 19. The CDR3 is 18 residues long. CDR1 is MGHDK and CDR2 is SYGVNS in the germline V gene. The CDR3 bases are TGTGCCAGCGCCCTGAGAGGGCAGGGGGTGGCTATTAACTATGGCTACACCTTC. Its translation is CASALRGQGVAINYGYTF.

This clone ranks as medium-sized. The chain recombines TRBV25-1 with TRBJ2-5, with a weak D call TRBD2 (6 bases). The V end lost 8 bases, the J end lost 7 bases, and 17 bases lay between the germline ends. This CDR3 is built from 13 residues. The germline CDR1 and CDR2 sequences are MGHDK and SYGVNS. CDR3 bases: TGTGCCAGCTCCCTGACGGGGAGGCCGACCCAGTACTTC. Protein: CASSLTGRPTQYF. Based on the CDR3 plus reference TRBV25-1 and TRBJ2-5, the full variable domain is EADIYQTPRYLVIGTGKKITLECSQTMGHDKMYWYQQDPGMELHLIHYSYGVNSTEKGDLSSESTVSRIRTEHFPLTLESARPSHTSQYLCASSLTGRPTQYFGPGTRLLVL.

This rearrangement joins TRBV19 to TRBJ1-4, with 7 bases aligning to TRBD1. This CDR3 has 15 residues. Per germline, CDR1 LNHDA and CDR2 SQIVND (reference sequence). V was pared by 4 bases and J by 0 bases, with 2 bases of the junction left unmatched. The CDR3 spells CASSNGQATNEKLFF. CDR3 DNA: TGTGCCAGTAGTAACGGACAGGCAACTAATGAAAAACTGTTTTTT.

This clone has just one count. The chain is built from TRBV28 and TRBJ1-2; D is possibly TRBD1 (6 bases). The CDR3 extends over 11 amino acids. Germline CDR1 and CDR2: MDHEN and SYDVKM. With 9 bases removed from V and 3 bases from J, the gap between germline ends came to 8 bases. The CDR3: CASEGDYGYTF. The CDR3 nucleotides are TGTGCCAGTGAGGGGGACTATGGCTACACCTTC.

V is TRBV5-5 and J is TRBJ1-1, with TRBD1 matching over 7 bases. The CDR3 has 17 amino acids. Looked up from germline, CDR1 is SGHKS and CDR2 is YYEKEE (reference sequence). J lost 0 bases, V lost 5 bases, and 13 bases had no gene match. The CDR3 region has the DNA TGTGCCAGCAGTCCACAGGGGATGGGGGCCTTGAACACTGAAGCTTTCTTT. Residues: CASSPQGMGALNTEAFF.

V gene TRBV2 combines with J gene TRBJ1-3; D is possibly TRBD1 (5 bases). Trimming took 6 bases from V and 2 from J, leaving 14 bases between them. CDR3 length: 15 residues. Germline values: CDR1 SNHLY, CDR2 FYNNEI. CDR3 region: CASRKDRTTGNTIYF. In nucleotides, the CDR3 is TGTGCCAGCAGGAAAGACAGAACCACTGGAAACACCATATATTTT. Drawing the rest from reference TRBV2 and TRBJ1-3, the complete variable domain is EPEVTQTPSHQVTQMGQEVILRCVPISNHLYFYWYRQILGQKVEFLVSFYNNEISEKSEIFDDQFSVERPDGSNFTLKIRSTKLEDSAMYFCASRKDRTTGNTIYFGEGSWLTVV.

The chain employs TRBV4-2 and TRBJ2-6; D possibly corresponds to TRBD1 (6 bases). The germline gives CDR1 LGHNA, CDR2 YNFKEQ. This CDR3 comprises 16 residues. The V and J ends lost 0 bases and 1 base respectively, with 7 bases between them. The CDR3 nucleotides read TGTGCCAGCAGCCAAGATGGGACATCTGGGGCCAACGTCCTGACTTTC. Its translation is CASSQDGTSGANVLTF.

In this sample, this clone turned up once. This rearrangement joins TRBV10-3 to TRBJ2-1; 10 bases align to TRBD1. Germline assignment: CDR1 ENHRY and CDR2 SYGVKD. The CDR3 runs 17 residues. J was trimmed by 4 bases and V by 2 bases; bases with no gene match: 8. In DNA form, the CDR3 reads TGTGCCATCAGTGAGAAGGGACAGGGGCTACTTTACAATGAGCAGTTCTTC. Protein product: CAISEKGQGLLYNEQFF.

The chain uses TRBV11-3 and TRBJ2-5, with 13 bases that match TRBD2. This CDR3 spans 15 amino acids. J lost 5 bases, V lost 5 bases, and 5 bases had no gene match. CDR1 SGHNT and CDR2 YENEEA come from the germline V gene. The CDR3 sequence: CASSIGLAGVETQYF. The CDR3 region has the DNA TGTGCCAGCAGCATCGGACTAGCGGGGGTGGAGACCCAGTACTTC.

This clone was detected a few times. The V and J genes are TRBV30 and TRBJ2-2; no definite D call. Germline CDR1 and CDR2: GTSNPN and SVGIG (reference sequence). V dropped 5 bases and J dropped 1 base, with 8 bases sitting between them. The CDR3 contains 13 residues. The CDR3 DNA reads as TGTGCCTGGGGAGACGGGAACACCGGGGAGCTGTTTTTT. Translation: CAWGDGNTGELFF.

For this clone: Additional DNA sequences in this sample encode the identical CDR3. The chain couples TRBV7-3 to TRBJ1-1; perhaps TRBD1 as D (5 bases). Per germline, CDR1 SGHTA and CDR2 FQGTGA. The CDR3 runs 13 residues. V gave up 6 bases and J gave up 5 bases, with 13 bases separating them. The DNA for the CDR3 is TGTGCCAGCAGTTTGACGGCAGGGACTGAAGCTTTCTTT. It encodes CASSLTAGTEAFF. Using reference TRBV7-3 and TRBJ1-1 for the parts outside the CDR3, the full variable domain is GAGVSQTPSNKVTEKGKYVELRCDPISGHTALYWYRQSLGQGPEFLIYFQGTGAADDSGLPNDRFFAVRPEGSVSTLKIQRTERGDSAVYLCASSLTAGTEAFFGQGTRLTVV.

This chain joins TRBV30 and TRBJ1-1; 7 bases line up with TRBD1. The CDR3 sequence is 11 residues long. Germline CDR1 is GTSNPN and CDR2 is SVGIG (reference sequence). V lost 4 bases and J lost 8; bases outside the gene matches: 4. The CDR3 DNA reads TGTGCCTGGAAGAGGGGGCACGAAGCTTTCTTT. Encoded protein: CAWKRGHEAFF.

This clone was detected a few times. CDR3 in amino acids: CASSWGQGNSPLHF. The CDR3, as DNA: TGTGCCAGCAGCTGGGGACAGGGTAATTCACCCCTCCACTTT. This sequence joins TRBV5-4 and TRBJ1-6, with 9 bases fitting TRBD1. V lost 3 bases, J lost 6 bases, and 1 base stayed unmatched. The CDR3 contains 14 residues. The V gene's germline CDR1 is SGHNT and CDR2 YYREEE (reference sequence).

The V and J genes are TRBV5-1 and TRBJ2-3; 7 bases align to TRBD2. The germline V gene encodes CDR1 SGHRS and CDR2 YFSETQ. This CDR3 comprises 14 residues. The trim removed 4 bases at V and 2 bases at J, leaving 4 bases unmatched. CDR3 amino acids: CASSIGLDTDTQYF. The CDR3 DNA is TGCGCCAGCAGCATAGGACTAGACACAGATACGCAGTATTTT.

Only a few counts were recorded for this clone. V is TRBV6-4 and J is TRBJ2-3, with 9 bases that match TRBD2. This CDR3 has 16 residues. J was trimmed by 5 bases and V by 6 bases; bases with no gene match: 12. Germline V CDR1 and CDR2: MRHNA, SNTAGT. The CDR3 protein is CASRPLAGGPVDTQYF. DNA for the CDR3: TGTGCCAGCAGGCCTCTCGCGGGGGGGCCGGTAGATACGCAGTATTTT.

The chain has TRBV7-3 and TRBJ2-1, with D possibly being TRBD2 (6 bases). Per the germline V gene, CDR1 is SGHTA and CDR2 is FQGTGA. The CDR3 loop spans 16 amino acids. V gave up 4 bases and J gave up 0 bases, with 13 bases separating them. CDR3 coding DNA: TGTGCCAGCAGCTACCGGGGCGGGGACTCCTACAATGAGCAGTTCTTC. It is translated as CASSYRGGDSYNEQFF.

This sequence joins TRBV5-4 and TRBJ1-5, with D possibly TRBD1 on 6 matching bases. The germline V and J ends were trimmed by 2 bases and 7 bases, with 13 bases remaining between them. The CDR3 is 14 amino acids. In germline, CDR1 is SGHNT, CDR2 YYREEE (reference sequence). CDR3 residues: CASSLGGVGQPQHF. CDR3 nucleotides: TGTGCCAGCAGCTTAGGGGGGGTGGGACAGCCCCAGCATTTT.

This chain uses TRBV7-2 with TRBJ2-5, with D possibly TRBD2 on 7 matching bases. V was trimmed by 8 bases and J by 3 bases, leaving 13 bases between them. The CDR3 extends over 13 amino acids. Per the germline V gene, CDR1 is SGHTA and CDR2 is FQGNSA. The CDR3 DNA reads as TGTGCCAGCTCTCGGGGGGCCGAAGAGACCCAGTACTTC. It yields the protein CASSRGAEETQYF.